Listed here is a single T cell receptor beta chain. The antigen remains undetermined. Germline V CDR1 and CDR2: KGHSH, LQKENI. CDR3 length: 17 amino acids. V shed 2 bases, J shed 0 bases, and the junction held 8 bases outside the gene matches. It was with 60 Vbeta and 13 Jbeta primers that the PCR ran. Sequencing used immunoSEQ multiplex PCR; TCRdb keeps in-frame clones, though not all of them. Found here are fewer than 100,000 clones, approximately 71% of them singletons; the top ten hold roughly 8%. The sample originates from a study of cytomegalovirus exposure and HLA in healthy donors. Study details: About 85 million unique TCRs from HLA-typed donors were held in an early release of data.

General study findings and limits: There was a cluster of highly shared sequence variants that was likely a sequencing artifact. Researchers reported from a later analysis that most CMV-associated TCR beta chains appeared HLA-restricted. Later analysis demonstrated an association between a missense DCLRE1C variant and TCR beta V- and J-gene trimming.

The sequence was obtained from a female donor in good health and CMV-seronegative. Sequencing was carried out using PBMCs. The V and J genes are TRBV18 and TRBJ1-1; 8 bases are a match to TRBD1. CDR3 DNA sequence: TGTGCCAGCTCACCAGCAGGGGGCCTCCAAATGAACACTGAAGCTTTCTTT. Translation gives CASSPAGGLQMNTEAFF.